Here is one T cell receptor (beta chain) with its context. Produced via immunoSEQ multiplex PCR; TCRdb's table is partial and in-frame only. The repertoire holds over 250,000 clones, with 89% as singletons. After removal of 4 bases from V and 5 bases from J, the junction contained 8 bases not matched to a gene. The germline CDR1 and CDR2 sequences are SGDLS and YYNGEE. The CDR3 loop spans 14 amino acids. The data are from a study of blood T cell repertoires in COVID-19. This chain joins TRBV9 and TRBJ1-1, with 7 bases identical to TRBD1. Sequenced sample: peripheral blood. This sequence originates from a woman aged 60 to 75 with acute or convalescent COVID-19. CDR3 DNA: TGTGCCAGCAGCATGACAGGGCAGGGGACTGAAGCTTTCTTT. It yields the protein CASSMTGQGTEAFF.